This record concerns one T cell receptor beta chain sequence. Its antigen remains unknown. This record belongs to a study of T cell responses to AZD1222 COVID-19 vaccine. Here immunoSEQ multiplex PCR was the method, and the copy in TCRdb shows in-frame clones only, minus some. The sample carries about 120,000 clones, around 83% recorded once. In germline, CDR1 is LNHDA, CDR2 SQIVND (reference sequence). The CDR3 runs 13 residues. With 1 base removed from V and 3 bases from J, the gap between germline ends came to 5 bases. Recipients boosted at about 4 weeks or about 12 weeks are pooled. Study-level findings and limits: Most donors were white British, females outnumbered males, and clonal diversity was possibly underestimated. The study identified only 6 or 7 AZD1222 recipients as seropositive at baseline. Recipients of two AZD1222 doses showed rising Spike-specific TCR breadth and depth.

This chain links TRBV19 with TRBJ2-3, with D hard to call. The source was peripheral blood, collected 28 days after the second AZD1222 dose. The TCR comes from an adult who received the AZD1222 COVID-19 vaccine. The CDR3 DNA reads TGTGCCAGTAGTATAGTACAAACAGATACGCAGTATTTT. Translated: CASSIVQTDTQYF.